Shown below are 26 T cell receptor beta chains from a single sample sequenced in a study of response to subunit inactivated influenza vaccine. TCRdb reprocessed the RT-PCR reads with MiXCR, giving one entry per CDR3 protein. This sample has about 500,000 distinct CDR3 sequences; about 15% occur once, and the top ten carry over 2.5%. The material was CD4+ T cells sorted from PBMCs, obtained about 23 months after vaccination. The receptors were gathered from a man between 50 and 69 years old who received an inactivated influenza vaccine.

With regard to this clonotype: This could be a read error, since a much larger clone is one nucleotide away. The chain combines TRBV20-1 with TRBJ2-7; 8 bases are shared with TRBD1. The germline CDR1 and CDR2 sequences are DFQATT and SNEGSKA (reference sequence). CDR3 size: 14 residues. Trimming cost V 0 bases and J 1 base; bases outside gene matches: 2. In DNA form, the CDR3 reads TGCAGTGCTAGAGATAGGACAGGGTCCTACGAGCAGTACTTC. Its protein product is CSARDRTGSYEQYF.

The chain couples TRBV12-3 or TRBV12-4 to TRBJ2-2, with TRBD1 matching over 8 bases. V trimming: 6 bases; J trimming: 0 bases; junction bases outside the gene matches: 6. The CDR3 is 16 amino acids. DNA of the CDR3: TGTGCCAGCAGAGCAGGGGGCTCCACGAACACCGGGGAGCTGTTTTTT. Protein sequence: CASRAGGSTNTGELFF.

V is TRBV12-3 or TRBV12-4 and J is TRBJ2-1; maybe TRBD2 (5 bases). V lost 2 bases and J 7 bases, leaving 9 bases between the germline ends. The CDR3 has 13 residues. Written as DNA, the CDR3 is TGTGCCAGCAGTTTACGGGGTCAGAATGAGCAGTTCTTC. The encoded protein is CASSLRGQNEQFF.

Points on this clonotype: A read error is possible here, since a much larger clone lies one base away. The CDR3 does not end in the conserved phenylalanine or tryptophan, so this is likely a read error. CDR3 residues: CSAHTPPDTQYS. DNA for the CDR3: TGCAGTGCTCATACCCCCCCAGATACGCAGTATTCT. The chain couples TRBV20-1 to TRBJ2-3; D unresolved. Trimming took off 5 bases at V and 4 bases at J, with 10 bases between the two ends. Germline V gives CDR1 DFQATT, CDR2 SNEGSKA (reference sequence). CDR3 size: 12 residues.

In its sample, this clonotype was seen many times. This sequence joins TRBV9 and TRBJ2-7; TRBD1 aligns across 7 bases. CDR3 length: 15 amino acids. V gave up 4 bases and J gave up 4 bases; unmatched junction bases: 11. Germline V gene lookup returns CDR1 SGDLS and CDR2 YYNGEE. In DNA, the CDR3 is TGTGCCAGCAGCAAAGGACAGGATATTAAGTACGAGCAGTACTTC. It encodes CASSKGQDIKYEQYF.

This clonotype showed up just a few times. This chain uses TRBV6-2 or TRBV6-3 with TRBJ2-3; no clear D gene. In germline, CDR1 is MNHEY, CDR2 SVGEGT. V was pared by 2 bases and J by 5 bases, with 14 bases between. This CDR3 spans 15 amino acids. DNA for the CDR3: TGTGCCAGCAGTTACGTGAGACTTAAAGTAGATACGCAGTATTTT. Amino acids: CASSYVRLKVDTQYF.

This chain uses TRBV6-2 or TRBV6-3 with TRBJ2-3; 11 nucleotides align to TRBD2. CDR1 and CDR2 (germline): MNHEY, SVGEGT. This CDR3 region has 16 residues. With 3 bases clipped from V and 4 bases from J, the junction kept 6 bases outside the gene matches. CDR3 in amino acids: CASSYIAGGPSDTQYF. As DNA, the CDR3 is TGTGCCAGCAGTTATATAGCGGGAGGGCCATCAGATACGCAGTATTTT.

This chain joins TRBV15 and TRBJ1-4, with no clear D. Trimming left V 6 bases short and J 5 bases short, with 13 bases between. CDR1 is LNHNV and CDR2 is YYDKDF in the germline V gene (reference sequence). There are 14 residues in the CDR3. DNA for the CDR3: TGTGCCACCAGTGCATGGGCACAGAATGAAAAACTGTTTTTT. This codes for CATSAWAQNEKLFF.

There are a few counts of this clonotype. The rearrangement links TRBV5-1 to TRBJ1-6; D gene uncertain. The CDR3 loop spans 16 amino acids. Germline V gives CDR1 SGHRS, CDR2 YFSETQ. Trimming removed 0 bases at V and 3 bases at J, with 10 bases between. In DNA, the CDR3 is TGCGCCAGCAGCTTGGCAGGTCCCCGCTATAATTCACCCCTCCACTTT. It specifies CASSLAGPRYNSPLHF.

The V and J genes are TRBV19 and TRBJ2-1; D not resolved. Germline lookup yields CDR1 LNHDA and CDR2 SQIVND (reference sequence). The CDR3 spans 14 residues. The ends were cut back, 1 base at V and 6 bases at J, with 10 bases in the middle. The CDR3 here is CASSIGLSRNEQFF. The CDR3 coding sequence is TGTGCCAGTAGTATAGGTTTATCCCGCAATGAGCAGTTCTTC.

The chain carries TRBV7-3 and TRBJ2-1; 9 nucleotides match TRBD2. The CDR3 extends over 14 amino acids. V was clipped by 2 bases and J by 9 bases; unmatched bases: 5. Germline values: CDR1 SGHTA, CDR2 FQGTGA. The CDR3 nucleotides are TGTGCCAGCAGCTTACAGCTAGCGGGAAGTGAGCAGTTCTTC. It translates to CASSLQLAGSEQFF.

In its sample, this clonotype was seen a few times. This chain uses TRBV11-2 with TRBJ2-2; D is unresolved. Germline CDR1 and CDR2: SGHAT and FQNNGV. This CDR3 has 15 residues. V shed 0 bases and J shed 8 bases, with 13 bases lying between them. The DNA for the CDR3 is TGTGCCAGCAGCTTAGAGGGCTTCTTCACGGGGGAGCTGTTTTTT. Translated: CASSLEGFFTGELFF.

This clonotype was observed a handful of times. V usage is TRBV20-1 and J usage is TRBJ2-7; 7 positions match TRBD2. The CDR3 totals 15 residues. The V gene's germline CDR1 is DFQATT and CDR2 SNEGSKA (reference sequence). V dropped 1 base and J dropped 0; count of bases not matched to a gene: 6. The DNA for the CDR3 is TGCAGTGCTAGAGGGGCTAGCGGCCTCTCCTACGAGCAGTACTTC. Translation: CSARGASGLSYEQYF.

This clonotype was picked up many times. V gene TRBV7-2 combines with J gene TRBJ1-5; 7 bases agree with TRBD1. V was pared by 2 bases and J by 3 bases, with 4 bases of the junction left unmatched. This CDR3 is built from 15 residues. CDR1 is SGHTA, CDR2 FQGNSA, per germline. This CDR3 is CASSLRGQANQPQHF. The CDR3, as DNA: TGTGCCAGCAGCTTAAGGGGGCAGGCCAATCAGCCCCAGCATTTT.

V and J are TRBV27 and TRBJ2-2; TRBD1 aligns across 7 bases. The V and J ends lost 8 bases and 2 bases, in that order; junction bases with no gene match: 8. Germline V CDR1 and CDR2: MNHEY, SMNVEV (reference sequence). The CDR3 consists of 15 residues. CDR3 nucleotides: TGTGCCAGCCGACCGACAGGGATTAACACCGGGGAGCTGTTTTTT. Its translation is CASRPTGINTGELFF.

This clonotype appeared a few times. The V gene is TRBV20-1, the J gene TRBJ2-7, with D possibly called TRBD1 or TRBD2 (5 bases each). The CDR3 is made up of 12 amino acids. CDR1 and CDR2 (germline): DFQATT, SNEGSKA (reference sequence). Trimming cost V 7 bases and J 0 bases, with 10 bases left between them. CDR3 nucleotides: TGCAGTGTCCCAGGGAGCTCCTACGAGCAGTACTTC. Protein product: CSVPGSSYEQYF.

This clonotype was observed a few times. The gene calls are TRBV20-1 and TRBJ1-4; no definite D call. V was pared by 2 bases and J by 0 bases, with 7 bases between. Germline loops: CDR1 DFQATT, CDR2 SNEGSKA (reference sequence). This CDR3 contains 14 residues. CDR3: CSARRQATNEKLFF. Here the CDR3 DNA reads TGCAGTGCTAGAAGACAAGCAACTAATGAAAAACTGTTTTTT.

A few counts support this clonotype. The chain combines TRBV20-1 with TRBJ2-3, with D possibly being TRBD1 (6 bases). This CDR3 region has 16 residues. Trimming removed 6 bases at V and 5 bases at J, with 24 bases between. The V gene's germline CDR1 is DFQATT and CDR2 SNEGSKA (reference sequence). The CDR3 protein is CSANKFAQGLIDTQYF. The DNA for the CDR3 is TGCAGTGCCAACAAATTTGCACAGGGTCTCATAGATACGCAGTATTTT.

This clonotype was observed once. The CDR3 loop reads CASGDRSSYEQYF. The CDR3 DNA follows: TGTGCCAGCGGGGACAGGAGCTCCTACGAGCAGTACTTC. The chain carries TRBV6-2 or TRBV6-3 and TRBJ2-7; 8 bases are shared with TRBD1. Germline-derived CDR1 and CDR2 are MNHEY and SVGEGT. Losses at the gene ends were 8 bases for V and 0 bases for J; bases not matched to a gene: 3. CDR3 size: 13 residues.

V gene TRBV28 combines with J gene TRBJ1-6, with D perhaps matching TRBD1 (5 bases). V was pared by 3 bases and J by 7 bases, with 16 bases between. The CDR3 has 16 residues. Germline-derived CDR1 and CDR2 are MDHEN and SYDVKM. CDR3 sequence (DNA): TGTGCCAGCAGTTTTGGTTGGCAGGGCGGGAATTCACCCCTCCACTTT. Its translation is CASSFGWQGGNSPLHF.

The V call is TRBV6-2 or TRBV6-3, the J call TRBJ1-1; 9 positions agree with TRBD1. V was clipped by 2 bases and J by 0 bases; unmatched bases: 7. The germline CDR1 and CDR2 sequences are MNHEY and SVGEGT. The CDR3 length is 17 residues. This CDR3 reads CASSYVRDRDLNTEAFF. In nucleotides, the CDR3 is TGTGCCAGCAGTTACGTACGGGACAGGGACCTGAACACTGAAGCTTTCTTT.

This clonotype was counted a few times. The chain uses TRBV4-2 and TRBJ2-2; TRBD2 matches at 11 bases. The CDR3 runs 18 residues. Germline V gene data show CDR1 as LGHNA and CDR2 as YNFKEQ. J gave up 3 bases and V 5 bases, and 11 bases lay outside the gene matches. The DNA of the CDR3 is TGTGCCAGCAGCGCTAGCGGGAGGACCTTTTTCCACACCGGGGAGCTGTTTTTT. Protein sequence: CASSASGRTFFHTGELFF.

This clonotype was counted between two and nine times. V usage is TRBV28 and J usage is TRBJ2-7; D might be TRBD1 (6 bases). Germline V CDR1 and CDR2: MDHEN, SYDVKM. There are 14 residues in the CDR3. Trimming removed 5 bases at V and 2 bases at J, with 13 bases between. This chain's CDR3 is CASSKPDRTYEQYF. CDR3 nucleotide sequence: TGTGCCAGCAGTAAGCCCGACAGGACCTACGAGCAGTACTTC.

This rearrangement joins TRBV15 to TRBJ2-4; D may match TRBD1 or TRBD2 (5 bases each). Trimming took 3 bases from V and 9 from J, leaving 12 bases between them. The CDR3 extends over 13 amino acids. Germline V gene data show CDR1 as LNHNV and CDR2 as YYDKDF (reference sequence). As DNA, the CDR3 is TGTGCCACCAGCAGCCAGGGAGACGGCATTCAGTACTTC. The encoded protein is CATSSQGDGIQYF.

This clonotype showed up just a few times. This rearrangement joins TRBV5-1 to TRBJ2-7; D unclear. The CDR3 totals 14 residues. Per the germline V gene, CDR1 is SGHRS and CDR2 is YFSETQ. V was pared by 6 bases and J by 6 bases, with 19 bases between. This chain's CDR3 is CASTKAGVATEQYF. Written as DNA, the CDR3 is TGCGCCAGCACTAAGGCTGGGGTGGCCACCGAGCAGTACTTC.

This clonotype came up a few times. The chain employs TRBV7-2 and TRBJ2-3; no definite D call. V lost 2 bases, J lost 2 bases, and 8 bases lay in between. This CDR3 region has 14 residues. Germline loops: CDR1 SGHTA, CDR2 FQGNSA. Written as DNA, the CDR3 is TGTGCCAGCAGCTTAAGCGTGGACACAGATACGCAGTATTTT. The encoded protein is CASSLSVDTDTQYF.